This entry concerns a single TCR beta chain. This sample is drawn from a study of cytomegalovirus exposure and HLA in healthy donors. Use of 60 Vbeta and 13 Jbeta primers characterized the PCR. Method: immunoSEQ multiplex PCR; TCRdb's copy keeps in-frame clones and lacks some. This sample has 120,000 or so clones, with 80% found just once. The CDR3 runs to 16 residues. The germline V gene has CDR1 SEHNR and CDR2 FQNEAQ (reference sequence). With 2 bases removed from V and 2 bases from J, the gap between germline ends came to 14 bases. Source material: PBMCs. The V and J genes are TRBV7-9 and TRBJ2-3; D not certain. This receptor was obtained from a man between 40 and 49 years old in good health and CMV-seronegative. The CDR3 sequence: CASSLFVGPHTDTQYF. The CDR3 nucleotides are TGTGCCAGCAGCTTATTCGTGGGCCCACACACAGATACGCAGTATTTT.